The 24 T cell receptor beta chains below were found in one sample sequenced in a study of graft-versus-host responses after intestinal transplantation. Produced via immunoSEQ multiplex PCR; TCRdb's table is partial and in-frame only. The table lists some 39,000 clones, nearly 90% of them singletons. Sequencing was performed on PBMCs, taken 267 days after transplant. These receptors originate from a human patient who received an intestinal transplant, so some T cells may come from the graft donor.

The chain has TRBV7-9 and TRBJ2-3; the D gene is possibly TRBD2 (5 bases). The CDR3 length is 16 residues. Trimming took off 4 bases at V and 4 bases at J, with 18 bases between the two ends. Germline lookup yields CDR1 SEHNR and CDR2 FQNEAQ (reference sequence). CDR3 DNA sequence: TGTGCCAGCAGCTCCACCGCAGAGAGGGCAGCAGATACGCAGTATTTT. Protein sequence: CASSSTAERAADTQYF. Supplemented by reference TRBV7-9 and TRBJ2-3, the full variable domain reads DTGVSQNPRHKITKRGQNVTFRCDPISEHNRLYWYRQTLGQGPEFLTYFQNEAQLEKSRLLSDRFSAERPKGSFSTLEIQRTEQGDSAMYLCASSSTAERAADTQYFGPGTRLTVL.

The chain recombines TRBV9 with TRBJ2-2; D gene uncertain. The CDR3 length is 12 residues. CDR1 and CDR2 from the germline V gene are SGDLS and YYNGEE. The germline V and J ends were trimmed by 4 bases and 3 bases, with 4 bases remaining between them. CDR3 sequence: CASSPHTGELFF. The CDR3 DNA reads as TGTGCCAGCAGCCCCCACACCGGGGAGCTGTTTTTT.

This chain connects TRBV6-5 to TRBJ1-2; D not certain. CDR3 length equals 13 residues. With 5 bases removed from V and 7 bases from J, the gap between germline ends came to 14 bases. Germline V gene data show CDR1 as MNHEY and CDR2 as SVGAGI. The CDR3 nucleotides are TGTGCCAGCAGTACCCTGACCGGACCTGGCTACACCTTC. Amino acids: CASSTLTGPGYTF.

The J gene is TRBJ2-7, the V gene TRBV6-6; a weak D match, TRBD2 (5 bases). V lost 5 bases and J 4 bases, leaving 15 bases between the germline ends. Per germline, CDR1 MNHNY and CDR2 SVGAGI (reference sequence). The CDR3 sequence is 14 residues long. The CDR3 sequence: CASSLSEGLYEQYF. The CDR3 DNA sequence: TGTGCCAGCAGTCTCTCAGAGGGTCTATACGAGCAGTACTTC.

About this clone itself: Other DNA sequences of this sample code for an identical CDR3. The CDR3, as DNA: TGTGCCAGCAGCTTAACAGGGGTGGGCACTGAAGCTTTCTTT. Translated, it gives CASSLTGVGTEAFF. V is TRBV11-2 and J is TRBJ1-1; 7 bases match TRBD1. Trimming cost V 2 bases and J 4 bases; bases outside gene matches: 4. The germline CDR1 and CDR2 sequences are SGHAT and FQNNGV. This CDR3 is 14 amino acids long.

In this sample, this clone turned up once. The chain recombines TRBV6-5 with TRBJ2-5, with D possibly matching TRBD1 (7 bases). The germline V gene has CDR1 MNHEY and CDR2 SVGAGI. CDR3 length: 14 residues. V lost 5 bases, J lost 4 bases, and 14 bases lay in between. As DNA, the CDR3 is TGTGCCAGCAGTCGCGGGACAGTAAGAGAGACCCAGTACTTC. Translated, it gives CASSRGTVRETQYF.

In its sample, this clone was seen a few times. This chain links TRBV14 with TRBJ2-1; D may be TRBD1 (5 bases). CDR1 and CDR2 (germline): SGHDN, FVKESK. V lost 1 base, J lost 10 bases, and 11 bases lay in between. This CDR3 region has 13 residues. The CDR3 here is CASSQVGRSEQFF. CDR3 sequence (DNA): TGTGCCAGCAGCCAAGTGGGGCGGTCCGAGCAGTTCTTC.

The chain is built from TRBV7-9 and TRBJ2-7; the D gene is possibly TRBD1 (6 bases). V lost 2 bases, J lost 1 base, and 9 bases lay in between. The CDR3 length is 14 residues. Germline V gene data show CDR1 as SEHNR and CDR2 as FQNEAQ (reference sequence). The CDR3: CASSLLDSSYEQYF. CDR3 DNA sequence: TGTGCCAGCAGCTTACTGGACAGTTCCTACGAGCAGTACTTC. Filled out from reference TRBV7-9 and TRBJ2-7, the complete variable domain reads DTGVSQNPRHKITKRGQNVTFRCDPISEHNRLYWYRQTLGQGPEFLTYFQNEAQLEKSRLLSDRFSAERPKGSFSTLEIQRTEQGDSAMYLCASSLLDSSYEQYFGPGTRLTVT.

This rearrangement joins TRBV6-1 to TRBJ1-2; D is perhaps TRBD1 (6 bases). CDR1 and CDR2 (germline): MNHNS, SASEGT. The CDR3 is 14 amino acids. V was cut by 8 bases and J by 4 bases, with 17 bases left in between. CDR3 DNA sequence: TGTGCCAGCCAAAAGGCCGGGACATCCTATGGCTACACCTTC. Protein sequence: CASQKAGTSYGYTF.

The chain employs TRBV10-2 and TRBJ1-1, with no clear D. CDR3 length equals 11 residues. V dropped 2 bases and J dropped 7 bases, with 5 bases sitting between them. From germline, CDR1 is WSHSY and CDR2 SAAADI. CDR3: CASSEADEAFF. CDR3 coding DNA: TGCGCCAGCAGTGAGGCCGATGAAGCTTTCTTT.

The chain combines TRBV9 with TRBJ1-1; no clear D. CDR1 SGDLS and CDR2 YYNGEE come from the germline V gene. Trimming cost V 0 bases and J 1 base, with 19 bases left between them. CDR3 size: 18 residues. The CDR3 coding sequence is TGTGCCAGCAGCGTAGCGGACCTTCCCTTAGCCTGGAACACTGAAGCTTTCTTT. Amino acids: CASSVADLPLAWNTEAFF.

The chain combines TRBV2 with TRBJ2-5; no definite D call. This CDR3 has 11 amino acids. V lost 7 bases and J lost 5, with 8 bases in between. Germline assignment: CDR1 SNHLY and CDR2 FYNNEI. CDR3 nucleotides: TGTGCCAGCATAACCCCCGAGACCCAGTACTTC. The encoded protein is CASITPETQYF.

The chain recombines TRBV11-2 with TRBJ2-7; D may be TRBD1 or TRBD2 (5 bases each). V was shortened by 5 bases and J by 0 bases, with 11 bases between the two germline ends. Looked up from germline, CDR1 is SGHAT and CDR2 is FQNNGV. The CDR3 runs to 14 residues. CDR3 nucleotide sequence: TGTGCCAGCAGCCAGGGAGTAGTCTCCTACGAGCAGTACTTC. This encodes CASSQGVVSYEQYF.

The chain uses TRBV29-1 and TRBJ2-3, with TRBD1 matching 7 bases. J lost 8 bases, V lost 3 bases, and 17 bases had no gene match. The CDR3 consists of 16 residues. Germline CDR1 and CDR2: SQVTM and ANQGSEA. The CDR3, as DNA: TGCAGCGTTGAGCACGAAGGACAGGTGGTCGGGACTACGCAGTATTTT. This sequence encodes CSVEHEGQVVGTTQYF.

The chain combines TRBV4-1 with TRBJ2-6; D not certain. Per the germline V gene, CDR1 is MGHRA and CDR2 is YSYEKL. The V end was cut by 0 bases, the J end by 4 bases, with 7 bases between. The CDR3 spans 15 residues. The CDR3 coding sequence is TGCGCCAGCAGCCAAGATCCTCCCGGGGCCAACGTCCTGACTTTC. It specifies CASSQDPPGANVLTF.

The chain is built from TRBV7-9 and TRBJ2-1, with 13 bases aligning to TRBD2. V lost 6 bases to trimming and J lost 5 bases; unmatched junction nucleotides: 4. This CDR3 has 15 amino acids. Germline V gene data show CDR1 as SEHNR and CDR2 as FQNEAQ (reference sequence). The CDR3 loop reads CASSQLAGGHNEQFF. CDR3 in DNA: TGTGCCAGCAGTCAACTAGCGGGGGGGCACAATGAGCAGTTCTTC. The variable domain in full, with the rest retrieved from reference TRBV7-9 and TRBJ2-1, is DTGVSQNPRHKITKRGQNVTFRCDPISEHNRLYWYRQTLGQGPEFLTYFQNEAQLEKSRLLSDRFSAERPKGSFSTLEIQRTEQGDSAMYLCASSQLAGGHNEQFFGPGTRLTVL.

The chain joins TRBV19 to TRBJ1-2; D is perhaps TRBD1 (6 bases). This CDR3 region has 14 residues. The germline CDR1 and CDR2 sequences are LNHDA and SQIVND (reference sequence). Trimming cost V 7 bases and J 5 bases, with 17 bases left between them. The CDR3 coding sequence is TGTGCCAGTATACAGGGACCCGAGAGGTATGGCTACACCTTC. Amino acid sequence: CASIQGPERYGYTF.

The chain is built from TRBV14 and TRBJ1-2, with 7 bases identical to TRBD1. This CDR3 spans 17 amino acids. V lost 4 bases, J lost 5 bases, and 16 bases stayed unmatched. CDR1 is SGHDN, CDR2 FVKESK, per germline. DNA for the CDR3: TGTGCCAGCAGCCTGTATCTCCGGAAGGGGGCGGGGTATGGCTACACCTTC. This codes for CASSLYLRKGAGYGYTF. Together with reference TRBV14 and TRBJ1-2, the CDR3 gives the full variable domain: EAGVTQFPSHSVIEKGQTVTLRCDPISGHDNLYWYRRVMGKEIKFLLHFVKESKQDESGMPNNRFLAERTGGTYSTLKVQPAELEDSGVYFCASSLYLRKGAGYGYTFGSGTRLTVV.

The chain has TRBV30 and TRBJ2-3; D unclear. The germline gives CDR1 GTSNPN, CDR2 SVGIG (reference sequence). Trimming stripped 1 base from V and 6 bases from J, with 8 bases between. The CDR3 extends over 12 amino acids. The CDR3 loop is CAWSAVRDTQYF. The DNA for the CDR3 is TGTGCCTGGAGTGCAGTCAGGGATACGCAGTATTTT.

This clone was counted a single time. This chain links TRBV18 with TRBJ2-5; TRBD2 agrees at 9 bases. The CDR3 runs to 17 residues. From germline, CDR1 is KGHSH and CDR2 LQKENI. Trimming at V came to 2 bases and at J to 5 bases, leaving 12 bases not matched to a gene. This CDR3 is CASSPGSQRGAAETQYF. The CDR3 DNA is TGTGCCAGCTCACCAGGAAGCCAGCGGGGGGCCGCGGAGACCCAGTACTTC.

The CDR3 is CASSLADRQETQYF. In DNA form, the CDR3 reads TGTGCCAGCAGCTTAGCTGACAGGCAAGAGACCCAGTACTTC. V gene TRBV11-3 combines with J gene TRBJ2-5, with D maybe TRBD1 (6 bases). The CDR3 loop spans 14 amino acids. V was cut by 1 base and J by 2 bases, with 8 bases left in between. Germline assignment: CDR1 SGHNT and CDR2 YENEEA.

This clone was seen only once. This chain uses TRBV7-9 with TRBJ1-6; no clear D gene. CDR1 and CDR2 (germline): SEHNR, FQNEAQ (reference sequence). Trimming took 4 bases from V and 8 from J, leaving 3 bases between them. The CDR3 is 11 residues long. The CDR3 protein is CASSSDSPLHF. In DNA form, the CDR3 reads TGTGCCAGCAGCTCTGATTCACCCCTCCACTTT.

The chain links TRBV5-8 to TRBJ2-7; D unresolved. Germline V gene sequence: CDR1 SGHTS, CDR2 YDEGEE. This CDR3 comprises 12 residues. Trimming stripped 3 bases from V and 0 bases from J, with 4 bases between. The CDR3 DNA is TGTGCCAGCAGCTCTAGCTCCTACGAGCAGTACTTC. It translates to CASSSSSYEQYF.

This chain links TRBV27 with TRBJ2-7; tentative D call: TRBD1 (6 bases). The CDR3 contains 15 residues. The ends were cut back, 3 bases at V and 5 bases at J, with 17 bases in the middle. Germline CDR1 MNHEY, CDR2 SMNVEV (reference sequence). The CDR3 here is CASSFTAGVFDEQYF. The CDR3 region has the DNA TGTGCCAGCAGTTTCACGGCAGGGGTCTTTGACGAGCAGTACTTC.